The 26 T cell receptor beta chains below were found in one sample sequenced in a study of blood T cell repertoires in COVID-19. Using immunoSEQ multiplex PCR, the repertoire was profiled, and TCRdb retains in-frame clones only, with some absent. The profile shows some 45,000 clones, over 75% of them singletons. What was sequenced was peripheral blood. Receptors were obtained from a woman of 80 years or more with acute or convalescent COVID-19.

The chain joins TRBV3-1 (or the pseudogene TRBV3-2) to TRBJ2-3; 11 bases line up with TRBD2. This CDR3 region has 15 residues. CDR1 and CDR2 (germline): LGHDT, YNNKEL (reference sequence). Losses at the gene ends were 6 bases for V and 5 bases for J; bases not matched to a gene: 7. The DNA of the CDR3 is TGTGCCAGCAGATTTCTAGCGGGGGGAGGAGATACGCAGTATTTT. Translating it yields CASRFLAGGGDTQYF.

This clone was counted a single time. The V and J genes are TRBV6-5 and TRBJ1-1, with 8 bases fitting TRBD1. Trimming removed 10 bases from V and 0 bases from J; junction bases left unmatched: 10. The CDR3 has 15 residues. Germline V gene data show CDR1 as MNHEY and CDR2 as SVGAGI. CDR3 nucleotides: TGTGCCACCCTCGGACAGGGTAGAATGAACACTGAAGCTTTCTTT. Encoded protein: CATLGQGRMNTEAFF.

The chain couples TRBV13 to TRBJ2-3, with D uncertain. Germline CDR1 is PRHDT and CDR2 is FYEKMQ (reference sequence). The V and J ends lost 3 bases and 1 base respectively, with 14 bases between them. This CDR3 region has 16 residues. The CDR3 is CASSFLSRSGTDTQYF. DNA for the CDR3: TGTGCCAGCAGCTTCCTCTCTAGATCCGGCACAGATACGCAGTATTTT.

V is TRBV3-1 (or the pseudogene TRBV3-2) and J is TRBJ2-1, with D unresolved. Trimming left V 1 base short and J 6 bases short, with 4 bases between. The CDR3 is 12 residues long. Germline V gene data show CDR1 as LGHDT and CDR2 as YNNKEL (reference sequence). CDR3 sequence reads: CASSQVRNEQFF. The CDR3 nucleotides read TGTGCCAGCAGCCAAGTTCGCAATGAGCAGTTCTTC.

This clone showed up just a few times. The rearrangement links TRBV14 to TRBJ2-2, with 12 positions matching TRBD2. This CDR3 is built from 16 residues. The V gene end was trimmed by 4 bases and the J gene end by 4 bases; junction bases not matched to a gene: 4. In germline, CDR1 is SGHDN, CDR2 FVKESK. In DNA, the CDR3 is TGTGCCAGCAGCCCACGACTAGCGGGAGTCACCGGGGAGCTGTTTTTT. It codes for CASSPRLAGVTGELFF.

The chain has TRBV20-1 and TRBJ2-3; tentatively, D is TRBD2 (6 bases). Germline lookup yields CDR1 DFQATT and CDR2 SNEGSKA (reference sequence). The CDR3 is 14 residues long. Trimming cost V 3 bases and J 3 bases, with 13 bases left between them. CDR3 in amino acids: CSASVTGVTDTQYF. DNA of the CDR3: TGCAGTGCTAGTGTAACGGGAGTAACAGATACGCAGTATTTT.

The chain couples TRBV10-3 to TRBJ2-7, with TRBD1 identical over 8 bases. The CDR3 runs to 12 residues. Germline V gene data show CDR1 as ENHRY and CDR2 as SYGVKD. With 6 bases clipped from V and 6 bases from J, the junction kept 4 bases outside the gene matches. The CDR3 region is CAISWTGSEQYF. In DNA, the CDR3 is TGTGCCATCAGCTGGACAGGGAGCGAGCAGTACTTC.

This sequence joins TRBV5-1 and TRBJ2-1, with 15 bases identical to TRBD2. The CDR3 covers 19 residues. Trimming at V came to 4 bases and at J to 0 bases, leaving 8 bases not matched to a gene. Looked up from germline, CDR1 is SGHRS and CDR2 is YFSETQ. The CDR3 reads CASSKGTSGRMSSYNEQFF. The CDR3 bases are TGCGCCAGCAGCAAAGGGACTAGCGGGAGGATGAGCTCCTACAATGAGCAGTTCTTC.

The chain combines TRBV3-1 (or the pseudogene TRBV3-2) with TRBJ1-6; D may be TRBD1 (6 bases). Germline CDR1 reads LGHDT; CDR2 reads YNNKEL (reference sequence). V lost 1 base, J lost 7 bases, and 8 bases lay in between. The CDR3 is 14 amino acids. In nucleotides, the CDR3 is TGTGCCAGCAGCCAAGGGACAGAAAATTCACCCCTCCACTTT. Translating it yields CASSQGTENSPLHF.

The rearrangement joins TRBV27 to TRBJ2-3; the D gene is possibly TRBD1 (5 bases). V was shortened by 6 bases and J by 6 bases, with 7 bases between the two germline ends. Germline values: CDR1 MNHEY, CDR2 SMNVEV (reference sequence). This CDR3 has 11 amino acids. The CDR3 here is CASRPGDTQYF. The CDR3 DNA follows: TGTGCCAGCAGACCAGGGGATACGCAGTATTTT.

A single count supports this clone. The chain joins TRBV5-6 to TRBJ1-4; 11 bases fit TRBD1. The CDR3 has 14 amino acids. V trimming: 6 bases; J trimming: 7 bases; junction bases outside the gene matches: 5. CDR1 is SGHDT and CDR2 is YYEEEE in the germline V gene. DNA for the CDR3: TGTGCCAGCAACGACGGGACAGGGGGTGAAAAACTGTTTTTT. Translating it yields CASNDGTGGEKLFF.

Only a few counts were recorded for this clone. The CDR3 nucleotides read TGCGCCAGCAGCTTCGGAGGCTCTGAGCAGTTCTTC. It codes for CASSFGGSEQFF. V and J are TRBV5-1 and TRBJ2-1; a possible D gene is TRBD2 (5 bases). The CDR3 is 12 residues long. Germline V gene lookup returns CDR1 SGHRS and CDR2 YFSETQ. Trimming stripped 2 bases from V and 9 bases from J, with 9 bases between.

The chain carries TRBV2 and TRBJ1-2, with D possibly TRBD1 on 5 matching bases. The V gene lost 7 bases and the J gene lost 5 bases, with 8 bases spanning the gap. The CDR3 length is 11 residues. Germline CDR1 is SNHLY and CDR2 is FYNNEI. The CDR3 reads CASTQGYGYTF. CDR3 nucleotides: TGTGCCAGCACTCAGGGATATGGCTACACCTTC.

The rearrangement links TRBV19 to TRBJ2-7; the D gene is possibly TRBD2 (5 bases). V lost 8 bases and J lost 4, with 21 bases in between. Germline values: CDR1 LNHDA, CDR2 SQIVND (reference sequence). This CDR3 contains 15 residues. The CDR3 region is CASPSRTSGGYEQYF. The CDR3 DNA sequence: TGTGCCAGTCCTTCACGGACTTCGGGCGGATACGAGCAGTACTTC.

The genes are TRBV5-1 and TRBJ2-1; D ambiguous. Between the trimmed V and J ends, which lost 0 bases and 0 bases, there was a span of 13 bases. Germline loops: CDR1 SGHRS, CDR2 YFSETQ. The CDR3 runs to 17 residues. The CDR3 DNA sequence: TGCGCCAGCAGCTTGGTCAGCGCGCCGAGCTCCTACAATGAGCAGTTCTTC. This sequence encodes CASSLVSAPSSYNEQFF.

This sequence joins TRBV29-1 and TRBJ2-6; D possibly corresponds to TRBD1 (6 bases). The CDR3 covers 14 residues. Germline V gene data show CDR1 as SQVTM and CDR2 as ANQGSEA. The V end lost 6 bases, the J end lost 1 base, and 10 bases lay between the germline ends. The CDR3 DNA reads TGCAGCGTGACGACAGGATCTGGGGCCAACGTCCTGACTTTC. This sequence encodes CSVTTGSGANVLTF.

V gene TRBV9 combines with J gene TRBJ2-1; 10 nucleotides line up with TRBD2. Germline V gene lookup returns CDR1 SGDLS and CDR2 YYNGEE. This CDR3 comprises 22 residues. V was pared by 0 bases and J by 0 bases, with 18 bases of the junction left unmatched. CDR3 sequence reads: CASSVALGGRAGGVSSYNEQFF. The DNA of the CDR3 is TGTGCCAGCAGCGTAGCCTTAGGGGGTCGAGCGGGAGGGGTAAGCTCCTACAATGAGCAGTTCTTC.

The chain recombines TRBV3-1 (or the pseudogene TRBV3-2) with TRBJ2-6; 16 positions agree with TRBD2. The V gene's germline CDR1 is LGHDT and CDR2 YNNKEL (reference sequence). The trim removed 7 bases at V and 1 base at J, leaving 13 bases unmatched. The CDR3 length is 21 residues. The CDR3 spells CASNTGLAGGPKDSGANVLTF. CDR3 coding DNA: TGTGCCAGCAACACGGGACTAGCGGGAGGGCCTAAGGATTCTGGGGCCAACGTCCTGACTTTC.

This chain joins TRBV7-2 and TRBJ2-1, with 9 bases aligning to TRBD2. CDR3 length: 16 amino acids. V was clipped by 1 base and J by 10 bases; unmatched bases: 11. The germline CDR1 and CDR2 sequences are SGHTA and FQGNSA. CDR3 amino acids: CASSLGLGSGSQEQFF. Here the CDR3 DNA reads TGTGCCAGCAGCTTAGGGCTAGGTAGCGGGAGCCAAGAGCAGTTCTTC.

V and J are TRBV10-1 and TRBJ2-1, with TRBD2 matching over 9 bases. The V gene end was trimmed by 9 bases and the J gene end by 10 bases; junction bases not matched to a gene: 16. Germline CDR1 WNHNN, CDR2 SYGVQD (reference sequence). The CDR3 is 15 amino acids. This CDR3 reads CASGPSVAGVGEQFF. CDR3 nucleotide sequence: TGCGCCAGTGGCCCCTCGGTAGCGGGAGTTGGCGAGCAGTTCTTC.

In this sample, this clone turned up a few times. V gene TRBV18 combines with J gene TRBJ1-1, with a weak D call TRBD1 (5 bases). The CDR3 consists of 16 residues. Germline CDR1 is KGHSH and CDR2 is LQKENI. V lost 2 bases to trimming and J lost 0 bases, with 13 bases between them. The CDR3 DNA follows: TGTGCCAGCTCACCAAGGATCCAGGGTATGAACACTGAAGCTTTCTTT. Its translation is CASSPRIQGMNTEAFF.

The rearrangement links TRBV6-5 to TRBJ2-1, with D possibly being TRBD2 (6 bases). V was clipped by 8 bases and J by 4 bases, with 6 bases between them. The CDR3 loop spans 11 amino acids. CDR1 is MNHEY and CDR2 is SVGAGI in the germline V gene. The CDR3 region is CASGGYNEQFF. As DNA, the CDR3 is TGTGCCAGCGGAGGGTACAATGAGCAGTTCTTC.

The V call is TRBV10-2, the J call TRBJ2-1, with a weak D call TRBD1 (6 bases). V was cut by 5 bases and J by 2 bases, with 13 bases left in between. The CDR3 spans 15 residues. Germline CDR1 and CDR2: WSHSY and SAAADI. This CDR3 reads CASSMDSVAYNEQFF. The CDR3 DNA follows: TGCGCCAGCAGTATGGACAGCGTGGCCTACAATGAGCAGTTCTTC.

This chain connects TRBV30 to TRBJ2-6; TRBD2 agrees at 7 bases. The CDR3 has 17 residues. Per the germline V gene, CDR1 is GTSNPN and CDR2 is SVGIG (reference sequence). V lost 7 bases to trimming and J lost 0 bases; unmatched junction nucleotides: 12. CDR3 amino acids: CASRGGEALSGANVLTF. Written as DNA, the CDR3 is TGTGCCTCTAGGGGAGGGGAGGCCCTCTCTGGGGCCAACGTCCTGACTTTC.

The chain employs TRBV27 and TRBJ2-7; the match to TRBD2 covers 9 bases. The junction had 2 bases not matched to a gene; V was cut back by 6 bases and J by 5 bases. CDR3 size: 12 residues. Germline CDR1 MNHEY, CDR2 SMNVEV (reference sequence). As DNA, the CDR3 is TGTGCCAGCAGGCGGGAGGGCCACGAGCAGTACTTC. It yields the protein CASRREGHEQYF.

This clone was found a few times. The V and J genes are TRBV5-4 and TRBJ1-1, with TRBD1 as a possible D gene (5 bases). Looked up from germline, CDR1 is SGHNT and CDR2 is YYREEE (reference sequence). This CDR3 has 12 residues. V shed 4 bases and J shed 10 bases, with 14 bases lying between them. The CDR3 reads CASSQDTGRAFF. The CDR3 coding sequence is TGTGCCAGCAGCCAGGACACCGGGAGAGCTTTCTTT.